This TCR beta chain originates from a study of shared clonotypes between healthy human individuals. Study outcomes and limitations: Sequencing depth was expected to affect clonotype sharing among donors. The represented genetic and exposure-history diversity was limited by the small number of donors.

About this clone itself: No antigen is known for it.

Every one of the donors was a Caucasian adult that lived in Nashville, Tennessee. Sequencing was performed with immunoSEQ multiplex PCR; in TCRdb, only in-frame clones are kept and a portion is missing. This sample has about half a million clones; 75% to 80% occur once, and the top ten carry around 12%. The TCR comes from a woman aged 40 to 50 in good health. Some clones in this sample may be carry-over from other donors' samples. The sample consisted of PBMCs.

The CDR3 reads CANLTVPRASTDTQYF. CDR3 in DNA: TGTGCCAACTTGACGGTCCCTCGCGCTAGCACAGATACGCAGTATTTT. The chain carries TRBV7-9 and TRBJ2-3; D call uncertain. CDR3 length equals 16 residues. V was cut by 10 bases and J by 0 bases, with 20 bases left in between. Germline V gives CDR1 SEHNR, CDR2 FQNEAQ (reference sequence).